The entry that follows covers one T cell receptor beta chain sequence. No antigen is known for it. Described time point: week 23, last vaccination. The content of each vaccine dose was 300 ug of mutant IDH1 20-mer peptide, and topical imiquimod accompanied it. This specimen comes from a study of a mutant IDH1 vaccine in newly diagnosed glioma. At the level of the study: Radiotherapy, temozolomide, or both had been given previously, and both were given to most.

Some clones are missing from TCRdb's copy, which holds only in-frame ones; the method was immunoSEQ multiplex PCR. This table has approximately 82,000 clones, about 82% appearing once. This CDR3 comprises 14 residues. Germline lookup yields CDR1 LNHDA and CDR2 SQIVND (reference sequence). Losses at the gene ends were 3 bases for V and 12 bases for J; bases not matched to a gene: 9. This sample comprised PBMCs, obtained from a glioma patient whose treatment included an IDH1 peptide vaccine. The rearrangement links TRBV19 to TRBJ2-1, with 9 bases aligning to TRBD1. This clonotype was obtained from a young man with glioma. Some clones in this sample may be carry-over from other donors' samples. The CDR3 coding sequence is TGTGCCAGTAGTATGAGGGACAGGGCAGTGGCGCAGTTCTTC. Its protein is CASSMRDRAVAQFF.